This T cell receptor beta chain originates from a study of cytomegalovirus exposure and HLA in healthy donors. The PCR contained 60 Vbeta and 13 Jbeta primers. Only in-frame clones appear in the TCRdb table, and some are missing; sequencing was by immunoSEQ multiplex PCR. The sample holds around 200,000 clones; 75% to 90% are singletons and the top ten take roughly 0.34%. Trimming took off 2 bases at V and 7 bases at J, with 9 bases between the two ends. CDR1 and CDR2 from the germline V gene are MNHEY and SMNVEV (reference sequence). The CDR3 contains 13 residues. As to this clone: What it binds is unknown.

Overall study findings and caveats: It emerged from a later analysis that several of the most significant clusters appeared to be linked to common viral pathogens. Many donors carried some public TCRs, although rarity characterized most TCR sequences.

This chain links TRBV27 with TRBJ1-5; D is uncertain. This receptor was obtained from a young woman in good health and CMV-seronegative. The specimen sequenced was PBMCs. The CDR3 nucleotides read TGTGCCAGCAGTTTAGTGCGAGGCCAGCCCCAGCATTTT. It translates to CASSLVRGQPQHF.